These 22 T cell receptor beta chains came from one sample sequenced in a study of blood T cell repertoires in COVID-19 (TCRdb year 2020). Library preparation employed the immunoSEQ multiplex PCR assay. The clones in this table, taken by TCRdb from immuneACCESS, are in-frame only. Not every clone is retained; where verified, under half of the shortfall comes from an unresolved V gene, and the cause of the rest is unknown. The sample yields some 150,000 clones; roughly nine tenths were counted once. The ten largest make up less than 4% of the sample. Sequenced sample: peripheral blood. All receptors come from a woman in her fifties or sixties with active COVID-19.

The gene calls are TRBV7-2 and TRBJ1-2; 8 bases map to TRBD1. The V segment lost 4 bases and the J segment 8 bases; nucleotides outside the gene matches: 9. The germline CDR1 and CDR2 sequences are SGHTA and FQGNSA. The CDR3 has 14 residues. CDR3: CASSSLGQGRGYTF. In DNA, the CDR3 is TGTGCCAGCAGCTCCCTAGGACAGGGTCGAGGCTACACCTTC.

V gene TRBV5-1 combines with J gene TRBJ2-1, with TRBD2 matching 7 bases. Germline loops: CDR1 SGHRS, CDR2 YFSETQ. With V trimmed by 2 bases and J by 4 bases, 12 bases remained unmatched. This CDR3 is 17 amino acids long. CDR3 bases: TGCGCCAGCAGCTTAATACAAGCGGGATTCGGATACAATGAGCAGTTCTTC. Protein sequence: CASSLIQAGFGYNEQFF.

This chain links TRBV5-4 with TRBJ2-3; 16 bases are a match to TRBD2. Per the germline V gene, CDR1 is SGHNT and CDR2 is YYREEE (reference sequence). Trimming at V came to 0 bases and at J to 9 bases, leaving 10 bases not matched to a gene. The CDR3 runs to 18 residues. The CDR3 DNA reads TGTGCCAGCAGCTTGGGGGGACTAGCGGGAGGGCCGGGTGGAACGCAGTATTTT. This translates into CASSLGGLAGGPGGTQYF.

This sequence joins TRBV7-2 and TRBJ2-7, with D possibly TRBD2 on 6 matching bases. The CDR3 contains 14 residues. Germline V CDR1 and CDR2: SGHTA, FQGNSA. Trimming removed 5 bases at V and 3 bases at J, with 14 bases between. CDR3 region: CASSAGLADYEQYF. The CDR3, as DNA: TGTGCCAGCAGCGCGGGACTTGCAGACTACGAGCAGTACTTC.

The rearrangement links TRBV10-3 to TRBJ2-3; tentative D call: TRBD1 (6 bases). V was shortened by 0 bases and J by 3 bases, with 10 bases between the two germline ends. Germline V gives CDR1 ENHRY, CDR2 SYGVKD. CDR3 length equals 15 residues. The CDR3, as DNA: TGTGCCATCAGTGAGTCTGGACAGAGAACAGATACGCAGTATTTT. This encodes CAISESGQRTDTQYF.

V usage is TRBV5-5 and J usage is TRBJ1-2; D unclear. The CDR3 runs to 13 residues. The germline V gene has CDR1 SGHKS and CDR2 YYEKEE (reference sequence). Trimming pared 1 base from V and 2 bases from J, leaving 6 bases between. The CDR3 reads CASSLSQNYGYTF. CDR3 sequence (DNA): TGTGCCAGCAGCTTGAGTCAGAACTATGGCTACACCTTC.

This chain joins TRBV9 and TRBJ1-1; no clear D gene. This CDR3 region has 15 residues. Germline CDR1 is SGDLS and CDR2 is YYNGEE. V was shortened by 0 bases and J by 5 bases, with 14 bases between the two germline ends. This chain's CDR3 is CASSVEGRAGTEAFF. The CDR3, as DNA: TGTGCCAGCAGCGTAGAAGGGCGGGCCGGGACTGAAGCTTTCTTT.

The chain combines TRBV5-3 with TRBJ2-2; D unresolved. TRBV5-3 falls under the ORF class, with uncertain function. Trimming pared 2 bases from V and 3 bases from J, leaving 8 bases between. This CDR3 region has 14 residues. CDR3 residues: CARSFQVYTGELFF. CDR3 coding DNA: TGTGCCAGAAGCTTCCAGGTATACACCGGGGAGCTGTTTTTT.

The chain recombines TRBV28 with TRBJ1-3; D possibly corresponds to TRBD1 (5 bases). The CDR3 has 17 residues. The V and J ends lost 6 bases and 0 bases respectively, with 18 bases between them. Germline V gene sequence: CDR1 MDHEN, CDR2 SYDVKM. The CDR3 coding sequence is TGTGCCAGCAGGCTGGGGAGCGGAGGGGCCTCTGGAAACACCATATATTTT. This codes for CASRLGSGGASGNTIYF. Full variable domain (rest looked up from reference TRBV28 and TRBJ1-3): DVKVTQSSRYLVKRTGEKVFLECVQDMDHENMFWYRQDPGLGLRLIYFSYDVKMKEKGDIPEGYSVSREKKERFSLILESASTNQTSMYLCASRLGSGGASGNTIYFGEGSWLTVV.

The CDR3 sequence: CASSQDGARASTDTQYF. The DNA for the CDR3 is TGCGCCAGCAGCCAAGATGGGGCCAGGGCCAGCACAGATACGCAGTATTTT. The J gene is TRBJ2-3, the V gene TRBV4-3, with a tentative D call TRBD1 (5 bases). Germline CDR1 is LGHNA and CDR2 is YSLEER. The V gene lost 0 bases and the J gene lost 0 bases, with 13 bases spanning the gap. The CDR3 consists of 17 residues.

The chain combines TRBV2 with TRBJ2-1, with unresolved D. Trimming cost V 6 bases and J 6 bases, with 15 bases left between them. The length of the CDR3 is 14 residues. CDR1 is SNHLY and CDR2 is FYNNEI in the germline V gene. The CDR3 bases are TGTGCCAGCAGCCCTACGGTTTCGCTCAATGAGCAGTTCTTC. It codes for CASSPTVSLNEQFF.

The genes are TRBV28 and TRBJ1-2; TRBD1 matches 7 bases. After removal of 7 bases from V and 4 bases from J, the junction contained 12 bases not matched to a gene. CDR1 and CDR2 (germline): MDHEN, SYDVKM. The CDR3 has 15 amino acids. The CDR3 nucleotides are TGTGCCAGCAAAGAAACGCATGGACAGGTCTATGGCTACACCTTC. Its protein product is CASKETHGQVYGYTF.

The CDR3 region is CASSEGANYGYTF. CDR3 DNA: TGTGCCAGCAGTGAGGGAGCTAACTATGGCTACACCTTC. The J gene is TRBJ1-2, the V gene TRBV28; no firm D call. Per the germline V gene, CDR1 is MDHEN and CDR2 is SYDVKM. The CDR3 contains 13 residues. V lost 5 bases, J lost 0 bases, and 7 bases lay in between.

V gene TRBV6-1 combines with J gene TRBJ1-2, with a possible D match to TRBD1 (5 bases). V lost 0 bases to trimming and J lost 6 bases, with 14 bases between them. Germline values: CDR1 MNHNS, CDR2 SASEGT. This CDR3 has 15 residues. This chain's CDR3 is CASSEAGREFDGYTF. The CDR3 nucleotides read TGTGCCAGCAGTGAAGCGGGCAGGGAATTTGATGGCTACACCTTC.

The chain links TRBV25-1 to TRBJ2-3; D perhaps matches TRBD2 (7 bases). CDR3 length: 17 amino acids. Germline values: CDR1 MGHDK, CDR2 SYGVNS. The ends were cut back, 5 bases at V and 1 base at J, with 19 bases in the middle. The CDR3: CASSTPRGAARTDTQYF. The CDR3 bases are TGTGCCAGCAGTACCCCTCGGGGGGCAGCTCGCACAGATACGCAGTATTTT.

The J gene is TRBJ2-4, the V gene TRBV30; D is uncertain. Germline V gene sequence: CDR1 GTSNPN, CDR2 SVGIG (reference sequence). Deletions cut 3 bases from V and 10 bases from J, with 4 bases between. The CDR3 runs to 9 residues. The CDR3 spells CAWRRIQYF. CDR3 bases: TGTGCCTGGAGGAGGATTCAGTACTTC.

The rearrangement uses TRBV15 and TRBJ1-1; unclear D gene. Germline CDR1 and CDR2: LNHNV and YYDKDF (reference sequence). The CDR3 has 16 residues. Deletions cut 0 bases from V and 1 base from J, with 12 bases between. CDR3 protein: CATSRDDVTSNTEAFF. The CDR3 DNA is TGTGCCACCAGCAGAGATGATGTTACTTCGAACACTGAAGCTTTCTTT.

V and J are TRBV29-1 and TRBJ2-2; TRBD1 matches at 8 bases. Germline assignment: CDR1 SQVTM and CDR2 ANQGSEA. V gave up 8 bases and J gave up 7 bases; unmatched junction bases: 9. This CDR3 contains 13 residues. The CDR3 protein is CSSIRGHGGELFF. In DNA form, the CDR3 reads TGCAGCTCGATCAGGGGGCATGGCGGGGAGCTGTTTTTT.

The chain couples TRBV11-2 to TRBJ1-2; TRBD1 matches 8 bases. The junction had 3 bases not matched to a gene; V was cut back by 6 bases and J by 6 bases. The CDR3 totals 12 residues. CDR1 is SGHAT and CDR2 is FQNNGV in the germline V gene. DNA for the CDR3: TGTGCCAGCAGTCTACAGGGGGATGGCTACACCTTC. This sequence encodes CASSLQGDGYTF.

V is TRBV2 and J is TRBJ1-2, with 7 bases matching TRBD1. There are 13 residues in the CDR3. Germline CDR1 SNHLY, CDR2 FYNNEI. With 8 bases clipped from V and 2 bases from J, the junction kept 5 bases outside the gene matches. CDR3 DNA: TGTGCCAGCTGCCGACAGGGCAACTATGGCTACACCTTC. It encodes CASCRQGNYGYTF. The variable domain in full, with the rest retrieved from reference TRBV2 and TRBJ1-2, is EPEVTQTPSHQVTQMGQEVILRCVPISNHLYFYWYRQILGQKVEFLVSFYNNEISEKSEIFDDQFSVERPDGSNFTLKIRSTKLEDSAMYFCASCRQGNYGYTFGSGTRLTVV.

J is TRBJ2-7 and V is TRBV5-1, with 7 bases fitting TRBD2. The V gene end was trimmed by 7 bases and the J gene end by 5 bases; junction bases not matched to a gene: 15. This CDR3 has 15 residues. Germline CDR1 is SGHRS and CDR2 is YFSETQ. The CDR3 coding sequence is TGCGCCAGCCGTCCAACGGGAGGAGGATCAAACGAGCAGTACTTC. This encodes CASRPTGGGSNEQYF.

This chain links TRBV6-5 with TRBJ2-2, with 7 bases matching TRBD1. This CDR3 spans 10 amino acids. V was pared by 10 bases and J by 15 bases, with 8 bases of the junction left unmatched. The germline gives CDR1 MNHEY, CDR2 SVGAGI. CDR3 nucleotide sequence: TGTGCCACAAAGGGGGCCCATTTGTTTTTT. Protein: CATKGAHLFF.